The 15 T cell receptor beta chains below come from one sample, sequenced in a study of blood T cell repertoires in COVID-19. Using immunoSEQ multiplex PCR, the repertoire was profiled, and TCRdb retains in-frame clones only, with some absent. The sample consists of around 100,000 clones, roughly 81% of them appearing once. Source material: peripheral blood. Receptors originate from a man aged 35 to 55 with acute or convalescent COVID-19.

The gene calls are TRBV27 and TRBJ2-2, with TRBD2 matching 8 bases. The CDR3 extends over 16 amino acids. Germline lookup yields CDR1 MNHEY and CDR2 SMNVEV (reference sequence). The V segment lost 5 bases and the J segment 3 bases; nucleotides outside the gene matches: 8. The DNA of the CDR3 is TGTGCCAGCAGTCCCTCGGGGGGGACTTACACCGGGGAGCTGTTTTTT. This encodes CASSPSGGTYTGELFF.

The genes are TRBV5-1 and TRBJ1-2; 10 bases are shared with TRBD1. The germline gives CDR1 SGHRS, CDR2 YFSETQ. The CDR3 contains 15 residues. Losses at the gene ends were 0 bases for V and 4 bases for J; bases not matched to a gene: 3. This CDR3 reads CASSLGQGAVYGYTF. CDR3 bases: TGCGCCAGCAGCTTGGGACAGGGGGCGGTCTATGGCTACACCTTC.

In its sample, this clone was seen once. The genes are TRBV7-8 and TRBJ2-7; 8 bases agree with TRBD1. CDR1 and CDR2 (germline): SGHVS, FQNEAQ. The junction had 13 bases not matched to a gene; V was cut back by 3 bases and J by 0 bases. This CDR3 has 18 amino acids. DNA of the CDR3: TGTGCCAGCAGCTTTGTCTTGTTTGGGACAGGAAGCTCCTACGAGCAGTACTTC. Its protein product is CASSFVLFGTGSSYEQYF. The full variable domain, completed using reference TRBV7-8 and TRBJ2-7, is GAGVSQSPRYKVAKRGQDVALRCDPISGHVSLFWYQQALGQGPEFLTYFQNEAQLDKSGLPSDRFFAERPEGSVSTLKIQRTQQEDSAVYLCASSFVLFGTGSSYEQYFGPGTRLTVT.

The gene calls are TRBV7-3 and TRBJ2-3; TRBD2 matches at 8 bases. Germline CDR1 SGHTA, CDR2 FQGTGA. V was clipped by 0 bases and J by 1 base; unmatched bases: 9. This CDR3 region has 18 residues. The CDR3 region is CASSLTQMGAGGTDTQYF. CDR3 DNA sequence: TGTGCCAGCAGCTTAACGCAAATGGGAGCGGGGGGCACAGATACGCAGTATTTT.

V and J are TRBV20-1 and TRBJ1-4; D gene unclear. The CDR3 length is 11 residues. The germline V gene has CDR1 DFQATT and CDR2 SNEGSKA (reference sequence). Trimming shortened V by 7 bases and J by 8 bases, and 11 bases separated the two germline ends. For the CDR3, the DNA is TGCAGTGGCGCGACGGAGGAAAAACTGTTTTTT. Its protein is CSGATEEKLFF.

The chain recombines TRBV29-1 with TRBJ1-4, with D unclear. V was cut by 6 bases and J by 8 bases, with 16 bases left in between. This CDR3 has 13 amino acids. Germline lookup yields CDR1 SQVTM and CDR2 ANQGSEA. This CDR3 reads CSVSRRVDEKLFF. CDR3 coding DNA: TGCAGCGTGAGTAGGAGGGTTGACGAAAAACTGTTTTTT.

This clone was seen a few times. This chain links TRBV14 with TRBJ1-6; D is unresolved. Germline V gene data show CDR1 as SGHDN and CDR2 as FVKESK. Trimming pared 4 bases from V and 7 bases from J, leaving 5 bases between. The CDR3 is made up of 12 amino acids. This chain's CDR3 is CASSLRNSPLHF. The CDR3 nucleotides read TGTGCCAGCAGCCTCCGGAATTCACCCCTCCACTTT.

The chain recombines TRBV19 with TRBJ1-5; no reliable D call. Germline CDR1 and CDR2: LNHDA and SQIVND (reference sequence). V was pared by 0 bases and J by 8 bases, with 17 bases between. The CDR3 covers 16 residues. The CDR3 coding sequence is TGTGCCAGTAGTATAGATCTGCGCAGGAACGTTGAGCCCCAGCATTTT. It specifies CASSIDLRRNVEPQHF.

The V and J genes are TRBV9 and TRBJ1-2; D possibly corresponds to TRBD1 (5 bases). CDR3 size: 11 residues. Trimming took 5 bases from V and 11 from J, leaving 13 bases between them. Germline CDR1 SGDLS, CDR2 YYNGEE. The CDR3: CASRGGSGYTF. DNA of the CDR3: TGTGCCAGCAGGGGGGGTAGCGGTTACACCTTC.

This chain uses TRBV3-1 (or the pseudogene TRBV3-2) with TRBJ2-7; 10 bases are shared with TRBD2. Trimming at V came to 3 bases and at J to 2 bases, leaving 7 bases not matched to a gene. The CDR3 has 16 residues. The V gene's germline CDR1 is LGHDT and CDR2 YNNKEL (reference sequence). The CDR3 DNA sequence: TGTGCCAGCAGCCATCTCTCAAGCGGGGGGGCCTACGAGCAGTACTTC. Translated, it gives CASSHLSSGGAYEQYF.

This clone was detected only a few times. CDR3 in amino acids: CATRRQGSDEQYF. Written as DNA, the CDR3 is TGTGCCACCCGCCGACAGGGGAGCGACGAGCAGTACTTC. The V and J genes are TRBV27 and TRBJ2-7, with 8 bases matching TRBD1. The V and J ends lost 10 bases and 5 bases, in that order; junction bases with no gene match: 10. This CDR3 region has 13 residues. Germline loops: CDR1 MNHEY, CDR2 SMNVEV (reference sequence).

The CDR3 loop reads CASSLAGQGPSYEQYF. For the CDR3, the DNA is TGTGCCAGCAGCTTAGCGGGACAGGGGCCCTCCTACGAGCAGTACTTC. The chain uses TRBV7-9 and TRBJ2-7; TRBD1 aligns across 10 bases. There are 16 residues in the CDR3. J was trimmed by 0 bases and V by 0 bases; bases with no gene match: 2. Germline CDR1 and CDR2: SEHNR and FQNEAQ (reference sequence).

The rearrangement uses TRBV5-1 and TRBJ1-1; D call uncertain. CDR1 SGHRS and CDR2 YFSETQ come from the germline V gene. V was shortened by 2 bases and J by 5 bases, with 13 bases between the two germline ends. This CDR3 is 14 amino acids long. CDR3 coding DNA: TGCGCCAGCAGCTTCAGATCTGAGGGAACTGAAGCTTTCTTT. Protein sequence: CASSFRSEGTEAFF.

The chain recombines TRBV9 with TRBJ2-3; possible D gene TRBD2, 6 bases. The V end was cut by 3 bases, the J end by 2 bases, with 10 bases between. The CDR3 loop spans 14 amino acids. Germline assignment: CDR1 SGDLS and CDR2 YYNGEE. The CDR3 sequence: CASSGGLITDTQYF. The DNA of the CDR3 is TGTGCCAGCAGCGGGGGACTGATCACAGATACGCAGTATTTT.

This chain connects TRBV9 to TRBJ2-5; 12 bases are a match to TRBD2. The V and J ends lost 0 bases and 4 bases, in that order; junction bases with no gene match: 4. Germline V gene lookup returns CDR1 SGDLS and CDR2 YYNGEE. The CDR3 has 16 amino acids. CDR3 DNA: TGTGCCAGCAGCGTAGGGACTAGCGGGGCGGTAGAGACCCAGTACTTC. Translated: CASSVGTSGAVETQYF.